This is a list of T cell receptor beta chains from one sample in a study of cytomegalovirus exposure and HLA in healthy donors. Some clones are missing from TCRdb's copy, which holds only in-frame ones; the method was immunoSEQ multiplex PCR. There are around 100,000 clones in the sample; 85% occur only once, and roughly 22% lies in the top ten. Source material: PBMCs. The source is a man aged 18 to 29 in good health and CMV-seropositive. CDR3s include the opening cysteine and the closing phenylalanine or tryptophan. The order of the fields is D gene, clone size, V gene, J gene, CDR3 protein, CDR3 DNA. The D gene is left open where the match is weak. Only some rows state a clone size, as once, few, many or a class for expanded clones.

-	-	TRBV9	TRBJ1-3	CASSAGSSNGNTIYF	TGTGCCAGCAGCGCTGGGAGCTCGAATGGGAACACCATATATTTT
-	-	TRBV28	TRBJ1-5	CASSSTNQPQHF	TGTGCCAGCAGTTCTACGAATCAGCCCCAGCATTTT
-	once	TRBV7-8	TRBJ2-3	CASRGIPGQTDTQYF	TGTGCCAGCAGGGGGATTCCCGGACAAACAGATACGCAGTATTTT
TRBD2	once	TRBV4-2	TRBJ2-2	CASSQEAGGYTGELFF	TGTGCCAGCAGCCAAGAAGCGGGAGGGTACACCGGGGAGCTGTTTTTT
-	-	TRBV18	TRBJ1-1	CASSPSRSEAFF	TGTGCCAGCTCACCGAGCAGGTCTGAAGCTTTCTTT
-	-	TRBV6-5	TRBJ2-3	CASSRSRLDTQYF	TGTGCCAGCAGTCGGTCCCGGTTAGATACGCAGTATTTT
-	-	TRBV12-5	TRBJ1-2	CASGPRGANYGYTF	TGTGCTAGTGGCCCCCGGGGGGCTAACTATGGCTACACCTTC
TRBD2	-	TRBV5-1	TRBJ2-3	CASSLRTSGTDTQYF	TGCGCCAGCAGCCTGCGGACTAGCGGGACAGATACGCAGTATTTT
-	-	TRBV6-1	TRBJ2-4	CASSAGLAKNIQYF	TGTGCCAGCAGTGCAGGGCTAGCCAAAAACATTCAGTACTTC
TRBD1	once	TRBV7-9	TRBJ1-2	CASSSSVPGQGPLDYGYTF	TGTGCCAGCAGCTCTAGCGTCCCGGGACAGGGCCCCTTGGACTATGGCTACACCTTC
TRBD2	once	TRBV10-3	TRBJ2-1	CAISAGATSGSNEQFF	TGTGCCATCAGTGCGGGGGCAACTAGCGGGAGCAATGAGCAGTTCTTC
TRBD2	-	TRBV19	TRBJ2-1	CASSKLAGVRGVNEQFF	TGTGCCAGTAGTAAGCTAGCGGGAGTTCGAGGGGTCAATGAGCAGTTCTTC
TRBD2	-	TRBV29-1	TRBJ2-3	CSARTSVDTQYF	TGCAGCGCCCGGACTAGCGTTGATACGCAGTATTTT
-	-	TRBV28	TRBJ1-1	CASSLGGAGNTEAFF	TGTGCCAGCAGTTTAGGGGGGGCTGGGAACACTGAAGCTTTCTTT
TRBD1	-	TRBV28	TRBJ2-3	CASSPSGTGVSDTQYF	TGTGCCAGCAGTCCCTCCGGGACAGGGGTATCGGATACGCAGTATTTT
-	-	TRBV7-9	TRBJ1-1	CASSLGAADAFF	TGTGCCAGCAGCTTAGGGGCAGCCGATGCTTTCTTT
TRBD1	-	TRBV19	TRBJ2-1	CASRQGNNEQFF	TGTGCCAGCCGACAGGGGAACAATGAGCAGTTCTTC
-	-	TRBV4-1	TRBJ1-5	CASSQEVVQTNQPQHF	TGCGCCAGCAGCCAAGAGGTCGTACAGACCAATCAGCCCCAGCATTTT
TRBD1	-	TRBV5-1	TRBJ1-1	CASRATGHYTEAFF	TGCGCCAGCAGAGCGACAGGGCATTACACTGAAGCTTTCTTT
-	-	TRBV28	TRBJ2-1	CASRIREYNEQFF	TGTGCCAGCAGGATTAGGGAGTACAATGAGCAGTTCTTC
TRBD1	-	TRBV18	TRBJ1-1	CASSPTGVEAFF	TGTGCCAGCTCACCAACAGGGGTTGAAGCTTTCTTT
TRBD1	-	TRBV5-4	TRBJ2-3	CASSPTGASTDTQYF	TGTGCCAGCAGCCCGACAGGGGCCTCCACAGATACGCAGTATTTT
-	-	TRBV4-1	TRBJ2-3	CASSQDSHRAYTQYF	TGCGCCAGCAGCCAAGACTCGCACAGGGCGTATACGCAGTATTTT
TRBD2	-	TRBV6-5	TRBJ2-1	CASSRTSGSTGEQFF	TGTGCCAGCAGTCGGACTAGCGGGAGTACGGGTGAGCAGTTCTTC
TRBD1	once	TRBV28	TRBJ2-5	CASSPPDRGETQYF	TGTGCCAGCAGCCCGCCGGACAGGGGAGAGACCCAGTACTTC
-	-	TRBV7-2	TRBJ2-7	CASSLWGGNAYEQYF	TGTGCCAGCAGCTTATGGGGCGGGAATGCCTACGAGCAGTACTTC
TRBD1	-	TRBV10-2	TRBJ1-1	CASSKFLRTGNMNTEAFF	TGCGCCAGCAGTAAGTTTCTAAGGACAGGCAACATGAACACTGAAGCTTTCTTT
-	-	TRBV6-1	TRBJ2-7	CASELGGVTYEQYF	TGTGCCAGCGAGCTCGGAGGGGTTACCTACGAGCAGTACTTC
-	-	TRBV2	TRBJ2-3	CASRGPMDTQYF	TGTGCCAGCAGGGGCCCCATGGATACGCAGTATTTT
TRBD2	few	TRBV9	TRBJ2-1	CASSSREGRNNEQFF	TGTGCCAGCAGCTCACGGGAGGGCCGGAACAATGAGCAGTTCTTC
-	-	TRBV21-1	TRBJ1-1	CASRTGENTEAFF	TGTGCCAGCAGGACAGGCGAGAACACTGAAGCTTTCTTT
-	-	TRBV5-1	TRBJ1-2	CASSGDGLPNYGYTF	TGCGCCAGCAGCGGGGACGGACTACCTAACTATGGCTACACCTTC
TRBD1	-	TRBV27	TRBJ1-2	CASSADREADYGYTF	TGTGCCAGCAGTGCCGACAGGGAAGCAGACTATGGCTACACCTTC
-	-	TRBV6-5	TRBJ2-7	CASSYNGNSYEQYF	TGTGCCAGCAGTTACAATGGCAACTCCTACGAGCAGTACTTC
TRBD2	-	TRBV28	TRBJ2-3	CASTQAGEGTDTQYF	TGTGCCAGCACACAAGCGGGAGAGGGCACAGATACGCAGTATTTT
-	-	TRBV30	TRBJ2-2	CAWSARQYRTGELFF	TGTGCCTGGAGTGCCCGACAGTACCGAACCGGGGAGCTGTTTTTT
-	-	TRBV7-2	TRBJ2-1	CASSTLGLNEQFF	TGTGCCAGCAGCACATTAGGACTCAATGAGCAGTTCTTC
TRBD1	once	TRBV19	TRBJ1-5	CASSIRGGQGKQPQHF	TGTGCCAGTAGTATCCGGGGGGGACAGGGAAAGCAGCCCCAGCATTTT
-	-	TRBV14	TRBJ2-7	CASSNFGGNEQYF	TGTGCCAGCAGCAACTTTGGAGGGAACGAGCAGTACTTC
TRBD1	once	TRBV19	TRBJ1-2	CASSISLQGARINYGYTF	TGTGCCAGTAGTATATCACTACAGGGGGCGCGGATTAACTATGGCTACACCTTC
-	-	TRBV6-1	TRBJ1-5	CASSEVDLGFGNQHF	TGTGCCAGCAGTGAAGTCGACTTAGGATTCGGGAACCAGCATTTT
-	-	TRBV29-1	TRBJ2-5	CSWVEGGETQYF	TGCAGCTGGGTGGAGGGCGGGGAGACCCAGTACTTC
-	-	TRBV29-1	TRBJ2-3	CSVDPATDTQYF	TGCAGCGTTGACCCAGCGACAGATACGCAGTATTTT
TRBD1	once	TRBV5-4	TRBJ1-1	CASSHRDREGAFF	TGTGCCAGCAGCCACCGGGACAGGGAAGGAGCTTTCTTT
-	-	TRBV19	TRBJ2-5	CASSMGQGRGETQYF	TGTGCCAGTAGTATGGGGCAGGGGAGGGGAGAGACCCAGTACTTC
-	-	TRBV27	TRBJ2-7	CASSDLPGSYEQYF	TGTGCCAGCAGTGACCTACCGGGTTCTTACGAGCAGTACTTC
-	-	TRBV5-6	TRBJ2-7	CASSSLTATYEQYF	TGTGCCAGCAGCTCGCTGACAGCCACCTACGAGCAGTACTTC
-	-	TRBV29-1	TRBJ2-1	CSAPHSSYNEQFF	TGCAGCGCCCCCCACAGCTCCTACAATGAGCAGTTCTTC
TRBD1	-	TRBV30	TRBJ1-5	CAWSVDRGYSNQPQHF	TGTGCCTGGAGTGTAGACAGGGGATATAGCAATCAGCCCCAGCATTTT